The 12 T cell receptor beta chains below were found in one sample sequenced in a study of blood T cell repertoires in COVID-19. Repertoires were generated with immunoSEQ multiplex PCR, while TCRdb's copy carries only in-frame clones and drops some. Counted here are 20,000 to 30,000 clones, about 91% occurring once; the ten biggest clones make up around 32%. The sample comprised peripheral blood. Receptors were obtained from a man in his 70s with active COVID-19.

The rearrangement links TRBV24-1 to TRBJ2-5; TRBD2 might be the D (7 bases). Germline CDR1 and CDR2: KGHDR and SFDVKD. V gave up 2 bases and J gave up 2 bases, with 14 bases separating them. This CDR3 is built from 16 residues. Here the CDR3 reads CATSDWGGGTQETQYF. In DNA form, the CDR3 reads TGTGCCACCAGTGATTGGGGAGGGGGGACGCAAGAGACCCAGTACTTC.

The rearrangement joins TRBV7-9 to TRBJ2-7; a possible D gene is TRBD2 (6 bases). Germline CDR1 SEHNR, CDR2 FQNEAQ (reference sequence). The length of the CDR3 is 14 residues. Trimming shortened V by 4 bases and J by 0 bases, and 10 bases separated the two germline ends. The CDR3 region has the DNA TGTGCCAGCAGCTCCTCGGGAGACTCCTACGAGCAGTACTTC. Translation gives CASSSSGDSYEQYF.

This rearrangement joins TRBV7-2 to TRBJ2-1, with 7 bases aligning to TRBD2. The trim removed 6 bases at V and 1 base at J, leaving 6 bases unmatched. The CDR3 loop spans 15 amino acids. Germline V gene sequence: CDR1 SGHTA, CDR2 FQGNSA. The CDR3 DNA sequence: TGTGCCAGCAGACGTAGCGGGCCTTCCTACAATGAGCAGTTCTTC. Residues: CASRRSGPSYNEQFF.

This rearrangement joins TRBV18 to TRBJ2-1; possible D gene TRBD2, 7 bases. V was pared by 0 bases and J by 10 bases, with 19 bases between. CDR1 is KGHSH, CDR2 LQKENI, per germline. The CDR3 has 16 residues. The DNA for the CDR3 is TGTGCCAGCTCACCACCGGTGGCGGGAGAGAGGGGGGAGCAGTTCTTC. Translating it yields CASSPPVAGERGEQFF.

J is TRBJ2-5 and V is TRBV5-1, with TRBD1 matching 12 bases. The J segment lost 5 bases and the V segment lost 3 bases, leaving 5 bases of the junction unmatched. The CDR3 consists of 15 residues. Germline CDR1 reads SGHRS; CDR2 reads YFSETQ. CDR3 bases: TGCGCCAGCAGCTGGGGACAGGGGGCACGGGAGACCCAGTACTTC. Translating gives CASSWGQGARETQYF.

The V gene is TRBV6-1, the J gene TRBJ2-1, with D possibly being TRBD2 (7 bases). Germline loops: CDR1 MNHNS, CDR2 SASEGT. V was pared by 0 bases and J by 8 bases, with 11 bases between. The CDR3 consists of 14 residues. CDR3 loop: CASSEAGGGYEQFF. CDR3 DNA: TGTGCCAGCAGTGAAGCGGGAGGGGGGTATGAGCAGTTCTTC.

V gene TRBV5-1 combines with J gene TRBJ2-5, with D possibly matching TRBD2 (5 bases). Germline lookup yields CDR1 SGHRS and CDR2 YFSETQ. Trimming pared 0 bases from V and 3 bases from J, leaving 27 bases between. The CDR3 length is 20 residues. CDR3 in DNA: TGCGCCAGCAGCTTGGCCGGGAAGCTAGCTCTGGGAACGCTAAAAGAGACCCAGTACTTC. Translation gives CASSLAGKLALGTLKETQYF.

Of note for this clone: The same CDR3 can be traced to other DNA sequences in this sample. The chain's CDR3 is CASRRQTSSGNTIYF. CDR3 nucleotide sequence: TGTGCCAGCAGACGACAGACCTCCTCTGGAAACACCATATATTTT. V and J are TRBV6-5 and TRBJ1-3; TRBD1 might be the D (5 bases). Trimming pared 6 bases from V and 0 bases from J, leaving 12 bases between. The CDR3 covers 15 residues. Germline-derived CDR1 and CDR2 are MNHEY and SVGAGI.

The rearrangement joins TRBV9 to TRBJ1-2, with TRBD1 as a possible D gene (6 bases). The V gene's germline CDR1 is SGDLS and CDR2 YYNGEE. V lost 4 bases and J lost 4, with 17 bases in between. The CDR3 totals 15 residues. CDR3 amino acids: CASSQGQGIFYGYTF. CDR3 coding DNA: TGTGCCAGCAGCCAGGGGCAGGGAATATTCTATGGCTACACCTTC.

J is TRBJ1-3 and V is TRBV11-2; D is ambiguous. CDR3 length: 16 amino acids. V lost 5 bases, J lost 7 bases, and 21 bases lay in between. Germline V gives CDR1 SGHAT, CDR2 FQNNGV. The CDR3: CASSKGDWSEDNTIYF. The CDR3 region has the DNA TGTGCCAGCAGCAAAGGAGATTGGTCGGAAGACAACACCATATATTTT.

This chain connects TRBV6-5 to TRBJ2-4; tentatively, D is TRBD2 (6 bases). The V gene's germline CDR1 is MNHEY and CDR2 SVGAGI. V was trimmed by 5 bases and J by 0 bases, leaving 11 bases between them. The CDR3 has 15 amino acids. CDR3 sequence: CASSPPGLAKNIQYF. The CDR3 DNA is TGTGCCAGCAGTCCACCGGGACTAGCCAAAAACATTCAGTACTTC.

This chain uses TRBV7-2 with TRBJ1-4; 7 nucleotides line up with TRBD1. The germline V gene encodes CDR1 SGHTA and CDR2 FQGNSA. The V and J ends lost 2 bases and 8 bases, in that order; junction bases with no gene match: 2. This CDR3 has 13 residues. The CDR3 bases are TGTGCCAGCAGCTTACTGACAGGGGAAAAACTGTTTTTT. This codes for CASSLLTGEKLFF.